One and the same sample provided the 10 T cell receptor beta chains below, sequenced in a study of blood T cell repertoires in COVID-19. Here immunoSEQ multiplex PCR was the method, and the copy in TCRdb shows in-frame clones only, minus some. The data hold roughly 250,000 clones, with approximately 83% observed a single time. What was sequenced was peripheral blood. All receptors derive from a person aged 65 to 85 with COVID-19, enrolled during active disease.

This chain connects TRBV7-3 to TRBJ1-5; no firm D call. The CDR3 runs to 16 residues. Trimming stripped 1 base from V and 0 bases from J, with 10 bases between. Germline lookup yields CDR1 SGHTA and CDR2 FQGTGA. CDR3 amino acids: CASSLIAEHSNQPQHF. Written as DNA, the CDR3 is TGTGCCAGCAGCTTAATCGCGGAACATAGCAATCAGCCCCAGCATTTT.

This clone was recorded once. The V gene is TRBV7-9, the J gene TRBJ2-5; 13 nucleotides align to TRBD2. Germline V gene sequence: CDR1 SEHNR, CDR2 FQNEAQ (reference sequence). Trimming at V came to 4 bases and at J to 5 bases, leaving 7 bases not matched to a gene. The CDR3 runs to 16 residues. CDR3 in DNA: TGTGCCAGCAGCTCATCACTAGCGGGAGGGTGGGAGACCCAGTACTTC. Encoded protein: CASSSSLAGGWETQYF.

The rearrangement joins TRBV9 to TRBJ2-7, with a tentative D call TRBD1 (5 bases). Germline loops: CDR1 SGDLS, CDR2 YYNGEE. The CDR3 length is 13 residues. Trimming stripped 3 bases from V and 0 bases from J, with 7 bases between. The DNA for the CDR3 is TGTGCCAGCAGCGACAGGTTCTCCTACGAGCAGTACTTC. The encoded protein is CASSDRFSYEQYF.

The chain joins TRBV5-1 to TRBJ2-2, with 9 bases fitting TRBD1. With 2 bases clipped from V and 5 bases from J, the junction kept 1 base outside the gene matches. Germline CDR1 and CDR2: SGHRS and YFSETQ. This CDR3 has 14 residues. The CDR3 here is CASSFGTGTGELFF. The CDR3 DNA is TGCGCCAGCAGCTTCGGGACAGGGACCGGGGAGCTGTTTTTT.

This clone came up once. The chain is built from TRBV3-1 (or the pseudogene TRBV3-2) and TRBJ2-7, with TRBD2 matching over 7 bases. The ends lost 3 bases at V and 4 bases at J; junction bases unmatched: 3. Germline V gives CDR1 LGHDT, CDR2 YNNKEL (reference sequence). CDR3 length: 13 amino acids. The CDR3 DNA reads TGTGCCAGCAGCCATGGCGGGGGTTACGAGCAGTACTTC. It specifies CASSHGGGYEQYF.

The chain links TRBV30 to TRBJ2-7; 7 nucleotides match TRBD2. The CDR3 has 14 amino acids. With V trimmed by 0 bases and J by 1 base, 3 bases remained unmatched. Germline V lookup: CDR1 GTSNPN, CDR2 SVGIG (reference sequence). CDR3 nucleotide sequence: TGTGCCTGGAGTGTGGGGGGGAAATCCTACGAGCAGTACTTC. It is translated as CAWSVGGKSYEQYF.

The CDR3 loop reads CATSRDGRFDGYTF. The CDR3 bases are TGTGCCACCAGCAGAGATGGCAGATTCGATGGCTACACCTTC. J is TRBJ1-2 and V is TRBV15; no definite D call. This CDR3 is 14 amino acids long. Per germline, CDR1 LNHNV and CDR2 YYDKDF (reference sequence). Trimming took 0 bases from V and 6 from J, leaving 11 bases between them.

The genes are TRBV5-6 and TRBJ1-6, with TRBD1 matching 7 bases. With V trimmed by 4 bases and J by 8 bases, 6 bases remained unmatched. This CDR3 spans 14 amino acids. Germline V gene sequence: CDR1 SGHDT, CDR2 YYEEEE. The CDR3 reads CASSRIGQDSPLHF. CDR3 sequence (DNA): TGTGCCAGCAGCCGGATCGGACAGGATTCACCCCTCCACTTT.

This chain joins TRBV28 and TRBJ2-7, with a tentative D call TRBD1 (5 bases). This CDR3 comprises 11 residues. V gave up 3 bases and J gave up 11 bases, with 11 bases separating them. Germline V gene sequence: CDR1 MDHEN, CDR2 SYDVKM. The CDR3 DNA sequence: TGTGCCAGCAGTTTGGAAGGGGTGGAGTACTTC. Translation gives CASSLEGVEYF.

The chain couples TRBV7-3 to TRBJ2-7; 7 bases map to TRBD1. The CDR3 covers 15 residues. Germline V gene data show CDR1 as SGHTA and CDR2 as FQGTGA. After removal of 5 bases from V and 1 base from J, the junction contained 8 bases not matched to a gene. The chain's CDR3 is CASSNGRTGSYEQYF. The CDR3 DNA sequence: TGTGCCAGCAGCAACGGTAGGACAGGTTCCTACGAGCAGTACTTC.